This is a list of T cell receptor beta chains from one sample in a study of T cells in Graves' hyperthyroidism and ophthalmopathy. Using its own MiXCR run on the multiplex PCR reads, TCRdb lists one record per CDR3 protein. The table has fewer than 750,000 distinct CDR3 sequences, approximately 44% seen once. The sample comprised peripheral blood or thyroid tissue (not recorded which). These receptors came from a woman between 18 and 29 years old with Graves' hyperthyroidism. CDR3s leave out the opening cysteine and the closing phenylalanine or tryptophan.

TRBV19	TRBJ1-2	ASSPPGRGVGYT
TRBV19	TRBJ2-7	ASRGGTYEQY
TRBV20-1	TRBJ1-2	SAPNGGRRDGYT
TRBV20-1	TRBJ2-7	SAIAERSEQY
TRBV20-1	TRBJ1-1	SASLYNEQF
TRBV20-1	TRBJ2-7	SALHLAGRGRVGHNEQY
TRBV4-1	TRBJ2-7	ASSQDGSGRSYEQY
TRBV18	TRBJ1-2	ASSPWAGANYGYT
TRBV29-1	TRBJ2-1	SVEGPGRSYNEQF
TRBV29-1	TRBJ2-1	SVEATVYNEQF
TRBV7-9	TRBJ1-2	ASSPNRAANYGYT
TRBV2	TRBJ2-1	ASRPGQASYNEQF
TRBV11-2	TRBJ1-3	ASALQGEPGNTIY
TRBV10-3	TRBJ2-7	AITAGQGNYEQY
TRBV4-1	TRBJ1-2	ASSLSSHRDRGSYT
TRBV7-8	TRBJ2-2	APGAGDTGELF
TRBV4-1	TRBJ1-2	ASSQVLGVRGYT
TRBV2	TRBJ1-2	ASSEGGRDGYT
TRBV7-8	TRBJ2-3	ASSFLTGGSGTQY
TRBV30	TRBJ2-5	AWSQGAVQETQY
TRBV7-7	TRBJ2-2	ASSFRGTSGRASTGELF
TRBV24-1	TRBJ2-7	ATSDSLAGPYEQY
TRBV29-1	TRBJ1-1	SDGTSFHSNTEAF
TRBV20-1	TRBJ2-3	SASGNTDTQY
TRBV29-1	TRBJ2-2	SVQGTGELF
TRBV29-1	TRBJ1-2	SVGGKGANYGYT
TRBV6-5	TRBJ2-5	ASRWTSRYQETQY
TRBV30	TRBJ1-2	AWSGQENYGYT
TRBV7-9	TRBJ1-3	ASSLRVENTIY
TRBV7-9	TRBJ1-1	ASSLGTGWNTEAF
TRBV5-1	TRBJ1-1	ASSSRTGGESEAF
TRBV7-7	TRBJ2-1	ASSLRTDDNEQF
TRBV5-4	TRBJ2-2	ASSSLPKPLTGGRGFTGELF
TRBV20-1	TRBJ1-2	SARSLAGQYYGYT
TRBV20-1	TRBJ1-6	SARTGVASPLH
TRBV5-6	TRBJ1-4	ASSLYGEKLF
TRBV7-3	TRBJ1-1	ASSKWRNTEAF
TRBV20-1	TRBJ2-3	SARTPREGSDTQY
TRBV11-3	TRBJ2-2	ASSSRDAGELF
TRBV6-2/TRBV6-3	TRBJ2-5	ASSYSAGSGETQY